This TCR beta chain originates from a study of T cells after yellow fever vaccination. Study-level results: Post-booster repertoires contained most primary-vaccination clones again (roughly 95% CD4, about 88% CD8).

In TCRdb, the 5' RACE reads were re-called with MiXCR into one record per CDR3 protein. The profile shows some 250,000 distinct CDR3 sequences, approximately 3.5% of them singletons. The CDR3 sequence is 14 residues long. Germline values: CDR1 LNHDA, CDR2 SQIVND (reference sequence). This clonotype was recorded at least ten times. Its antigen is not identified. A read error may produce the germline difference seen at one junction end. The sequencing here drew on PBMCs, taken 15 days after the yellow fever booster vaccination. This clonotype was sampled from a man younger than 35 who received the YFV17D yellow fever vaccine. The rearrangement links TRBV19 to TRBJ1-5; 9 bases map to TRBD1. Here the CDR3 DNA reads TGTGCCAGTACCAGGACAGGGGACAATCAGCTCCAGCATTTT. It specifies CASTRTGDNQLQHF.